This entry features one T cell receptor (beta chain) sequence. Its antigen is still unknown. No base-level quality is on record; no much larger clone is a single base apart. Trimming removed 3 bases from V and 9 bases from J, leaving 12 bases between the germline ends. The CDR3 numbers 14 residues from cysteine through phenylalanine. Of all the DNA, just the CDR3 is kept, 42 bases in frame from base 1. CDR1 and CDR2 are drawn from the germline V gene: MNHNS, SASEGT. These data belong to a study of graft-versus-host responses after intestinal transplantation (dated by TCRdb to the early 2020s). General notes on the study: The transplants that recipients got were multivisceral, liver-intestinal, or isolated intestinal. Alloreactive clones were identified by sequencing pre-transplant mixed lymphocyte reaction products and comparing them with unstimulated pre-transplant donor and recipient T cells. After intestinal transplantation, graft-versus-host and host-versus-graft alloreactive T cell clones were followed in the graft, circulation and bone marrow using bulk TCR-beta CDR3 sequencing. Rather than going through the commercial service, samples from a few later patients were sequenced in-house on an Illumina MiSeq and processed with MiXCR. A peak of at least 4% donor T cells among recipient peripheral blood mononuclear cells was the definition used for donor T cell macrochimerism. A cohort of roughly 25 intestinal transplant recipients, including one retransplant, was enrolled, and 3 patients lacking pretransplant specimens were excluded. Every recipient was given anti-thymocyte globulin induction, then maintenance tacrolimus and steroids for roughly 3 years. The paper as a whole reports these results and caveats: Early after transplant, peak levels of circulating GvH clones were associated with declines in HvG clones. Patients with donor T cell macrochimerism had high GvH to HvG T cell clonal ratios in their allografts. GvH clones were detected in recipient bone marrow, and some appeared earlier in ileal mucosa or blood, consistent with an intestinal mucosal origin. The relatively low number and heterogeneity of intestinal transplant patients limited the conclusions.

The library relied on the immunoSEQ multiplex PCR assay. High-throughput TCR-beta CDR3 sequencing of genomic DNA from most patients was performed by Adaptive Biotechnologies. In the authors' own workflow: Adaptive's ImmunoSEQ software supplied the TCR sequencing data for about 18 patients, while MiXCR and VDJtools were used to process a few other patients. CDR3 nucleotide sequences shared between donor and recipient were removed because the origin of such sequences could not be assigned. At least 2-fold expansion over unstimulated cells and a minimum CFSE-low frequency of 0.002% (template counts) or 0.001% (read counts) were required for clones to be classified as alloreactive. Clones detected in sequenced pre-transplant spleen, lymph node, or MLR CFSE-low populations of the donor or recipient were defined as mappable. The cumulative frequency of alloreactive clones was calculated as a percentage of all sequences, weighted by copy number. Sourced from immuneACCESS, this table was stored by TCRdb with only in-frame sequences that have V and J called. A share of the clones is absent; for the studies checked, an unresolved V gene accounts for under half, and the remainder has no known explanation. D and trimming were read from the DNA, whereas the V and J calls and clone size are those reported in that table. The sample table holds 77,000 or so clones, of which 80% to 95% were seen once. The ten largest clones represent 0.69% of the sample.

Blood samples were collected up to 4 times in the first month after transplant and then at least monthly when available. The sequence joins TRBV6-1 to TRBJ1-6; the D gene lacks a confident call. The sample was PBMCs, taken 98 days after intestinal transplantation. The TCR originated in a human patient who received an intestinal transplant, so some T cells may come from the graft donor. The CDR3 sequence is CASSEGPTISPLHF. The sequenced DNA is TGTGCCAGCAGTGAGGGTCCAACAATTTCACCCCTCCACTTT.